This entry concerns a single T cell receptor beta chain. CDR3 size: 16 residues. Trimming shortened V by 1 base and J by 1 base, and 10 bases separated the two germline ends. Germline V gene data show CDR1 as MDHEN and CDR2 as SYDVKM. The CDR3 regions of TCR beta were amplified from RNA transcripts. TCR CDR3 regions were first amplified by RT-PCR with HTBI primers. TCRdb independently ran MiXCR on the multiplex PCR reads; one entry per CDR3 protein. The sample holds approximately 300,000 distinct CDR3 sequences, less than 20% seen once. This sample is drawn from a study of T cells in Graves' hyperthyroidism and ophthalmopathy. For the study at large: Blood was drawn when the patient was first diagnosed and still untreated.

This clonotype was sampled from a man aged 45-60 years with Graves' ophthalmopathy. The sequenced sample was blood. The chain joins TRBV28 to TRBJ2-2; perhaps TRBD2 as D (6 bases). The CDR3 sequence: CASSLLAGMNTGELFF. The CDR3 bases are TGTGCCAGCAGTTTATTGGCGGGGATGAACACCGGGGAGCTGTTTTTT. The full variable domain, completed using reference TRBV28 and TRBJ2-2, is DVKVTQSSRYLVKRTGEKVFLECVQDMDHENMFWYRQDPGLGLRLIYFSYDVKMKEKGDIPEGYSVSREKKERFSLILESASTNQTSMYLCASSLLAGMNTGELFFGEGSRLTVL.